This T cell receptor beta chain was captured in a study of blood T cell repertoires in COVID-19. Overall study: The United States, Italy and Spain were the sources of the acute and convalescent COVID-19 samples. PBMCs, B-cell-depleted T cells, or T cells provided the cDNA or gDNA that made up the material.

The V and J ends lost 5 bases and 9 bases, in that order; junction bases with no gene match: 4. The CDR3 covers 13 residues. In the authors' methods: Using reference gene primer amplification, nucleated cell counts were estimated. Method: immunoSEQ multiplex PCR; TCRdb's copy keeps in-frame clones and lacks some. V, J and clone size reflect that table, while D and trimming were determined from the DNA. The sample holds about 150,000 clones, roughly 82% seen once. The clonotype was recovered from a human donor with acute or convalescent COVID-19. The donor label of this sample is uncertain. The sample was peripheral blood. The chain has TRBV12-3 or TRBV12-4 and TRBJ1-6; TRBD1 agrees at 7 bases. The CDR3 nucleotides are TGTGCCAGCAGTGAACGACAGGGTTCACCCCTCCACTTT. Translated: CASSERQGSPLHF.